Listed here are 16 T cell receptor beta chains from one sample, sequenced in a study of CD8+ T cells in alopecia areata. The sequencing template was cDNA reverse transcribed from extracted RNA. The protocol was immunoSEQ multiplex PCR, while the TCRdb copy is restricted to in-frame clones and leaves out a portion. The sample records about 97,000 clones, almost 60% being singletons. Treatment: oral pan-JAK inhibitor, 5-10 mg twice daily. Sequencing was performed on CD8+ T cells sorted from blood, taken at approximately week 61, from a patient treated with tofacitinib. The origin of the receptors is a human donor with alopecia areata.

V usage is TRBV15 and J usage is TRBJ2-5, with D hard to call. The CDR3 covers 15 residues. CDR1 and CDR2 (germline): LNHNV, YYDKDF (reference sequence). Trimming took off 3 bases at V and 0 bases at J, with 11 bases between the two ends. CDR3 DNA sequence: TGTGCCACCAGCAGTTGGCACCCGTACCAAGAGACCCAGTACTTC. Translated: CATSSWHPYQETQYF.

This clone was picked up a small number of times. The rearrangement joins TRBV7-4 to TRBJ1-2; no clear D. The length of the CDR3 is 14 residues. V was cut by 1 base and J by 6 bases, with 12 bases left in between. Germline assignment: CDR1 SGHVT and CDR2 SQSDAQ. CDR3 bases: TGTGCCAGCAGCTTAGAGGGCCAGACGGATGGCTACACCTTC. This encodes CASSLEGQTDGYTF.

This clone was seen a few times. This sequence joins TRBV7-9 and TRBJ2-3; D not certain. The V end lost 2 bases, the J end lost 2 bases, and 11 bases lay between the germline ends. The germline V gene encodes CDR1 SEHNR and CDR2 FQNEAQ (reference sequence). The length of the CDR3 is 15 residues. The CDR3 reads CASSLFDTYTDTQYF. The CDR3 coding sequence is TGTGCCAGCAGCTTATTCGACACGTACACAGATACGCAGTATTTT.

This CDR3 reads CSVEVVGGRYTF. The DNA of the CDR3 is TGCAGCGTTGAAGTAGTGGGCGGTCGCTACACCTTC. The chain recombines TRBV29-1 with TRBJ1-2; D unclear. The CDR3 extends over 12 amino acids. The germline V and J ends were trimmed by 1 base and 9 bases, with 12 bases remaining between them. CDR1 and CDR2 from the germline V gene are SQVTM and ANQGSEA.

This clone was counted a few times. This chain links TRBV7-9 with TRBJ2-5, with D uncertain. The CDR3 loop spans 14 amino acids. The V gene lost 3 bases and the J gene lost 5 bases, with 13 bases spanning the gap. The germline CDR1 and CDR2 sequences are SEHNR and FQNEAQ (reference sequence). DNA for the CDR3: TGTGCCAGCAGCTTCCTAGACCCGTGGGAGACCCAGTACTTC. Protein product: CASSFLDPWETQYF.

The chain employs TRBV4-2 and TRBJ2-7, with 7 nucleotides matching TRBD1. The CDR3 length is 15 residues. V shed 0 bases and J 3 bases; nucleotides not matched to a gene: 5. The germline gives CDR1 LGHNA, CDR2 YNFKEQ. In DNA form, the CDR3 reads TGTGCCAGCAGCCAAGATGAGGGACAGTTCTACGAGCAGTACTTC. This codes for CASSQDEGQFYEQYF.

This clone was found a few times. The rearrangement links TRBV13 to TRBJ2-2, with 7 bases aligning to TRBD2. J gave up 5 bases and V 5 bases, and 14 bases lay outside the gene matches. The CDR3 runs to 17 residues. The germline gives CDR1 PRHDT, CDR2 FYEKMQ (reference sequence). The CDR3 DNA reads TGTGCCAGCAGCCCAGCTTTTACGGGGGGATATACCGGGGAGCTGTTTTTT. It yields the protein CASSPAFTGGYTGELFF.

Only a few counts were recorded for this clone. This chain joins TRBV7-9 and TRBJ2-5; 12 bases are shared with TRBD1. The CDR3 runs 17 residues. Looked up from germline, CDR1 is SEHNR and CDR2 is FQNEAQ (reference sequence). With 5 bases clipped from V and 5 bases from J, the junction kept 12 bases outside the gene matches. CDR3 in DNA: TGTGCCAGCAGCCCGGCGGGACAGGGGGCTCATTGGGAGACCCAGTACTTC. It is translated as CASSPAGQGAHWETQYF.

This clone showed up many times. CDR3 sequence: CASSRDSPNTEAFF. The CDR3 DNA sequence: TGTGCCAGCAGCCGAGACTCCCCAAACACTGAAGCTTTCTTT. The chain uses TRBV7-9 and TRBJ1-1; D ambiguous. V lost 5 bases to trimming and J lost 2 bases, with 12 bases between them. This CDR3 is 14 amino acids long. Germline lookup yields CDR1 SEHNR and CDR2 FQNEAQ (reference sequence).

In this sample, this clone turned up once. V usage is TRBV30 and J usage is TRBJ1-4; D may be TRBD1 (6 bases). Germline CDR1 reads GTSNPN; CDR2 reads SVGIG (reference sequence). The CDR3 is 14 amino acids. The germline V and J ends were trimmed by 5 bases and 0 bases, with 10 bases remaining between them. The CDR3 region has the DNA TGTGCCTGGGCAACAGGGCCAACTAATGAAAAACTGTTTTTT. This sequence encodes CAWATGPTNEKLFF.

J is TRBJ2-7 and V is TRBV6-5; TRBD1 aligns across 9 bases. V shed 10 bases, J shed 0 bases, and the junction held 7 bases outside the gene matches. The CDR3 loop spans 14 amino acids. The germline CDR1 and CDR2 sequences are MNHEY and SVGAGI. CDR3 DNA: TGTGCCATCGCACCGGGACAGGGCTCCTACGAGCAGTACTTC. Translating gives CAIAPGQGSYEQYF.

In its sample, this clone was seen once. The chain uses TRBV7-9 and TRBJ2-7; the match to TRBD1 covers 8 bases. After removal of 4 bases from V and 2 bases from J, the junction contained 10 bases not matched to a gene. The CDR3 consists of 16 residues. The germline CDR1 and CDR2 sequences are SEHNR and FQNEAQ (reference sequence). DNA for the CDR3: TGTGCCAGCAGCTCCCCCTCGGGACAGGCAACCTACGAGCAGTACTTC. Protein product: CASSSPSGQATYEQYF.

The chain uses TRBV30 and TRBJ2-1; D possibly corresponds to TRBD2 (6 bases). This CDR3 has 15 residues. CDR1 is GTSNPN and CDR2 is SVGIG in the germline V gene (reference sequence). Trimming took 0 bases from V and 5 from J, leaving 14 bases between them. The CDR3 region is CAWSVMGGGDNEQFF. The CDR3 DNA sequence: TGTGCCTGGAGTGTAATGGGGGGTGGGGACAATGAGCAGTTCTTC.

The V gene is TRBV2, the J gene TRBJ1-5; perhaps TRBD1 as D (5 bases). V dropped 4 bases and J dropped 4 bases, with 11 bases sitting between them. Looked up from germline, CDR1 is SNHLY and CDR2 is FYNNEI. The CDR3 has 14 residues. The CDR3 here is CASSVGQENQPQHF. In DNA, the CDR3 is TGTGCCAGCAGTGTTGGACAAGAAAATCAGCCCCAGCATTTT.

This sequence joins TRBV4-1 and TRBJ2-1; possibly TRBD2 for D (7 bases). The CDR3 has 16 amino acids. Germline-derived CDR1 and CDR2 are MGHRA and YSYEKL. V was shortened by 1 base and J by 2 bases, with 12 bases between the two germline ends. The CDR3 coding sequence is TGCGCCAGCAGCCAAGCGGCGGGGGCCACCTACAATGAGCAGTTCTTC. It translates to CASSQAAGATYNEQFF.

This clone was seen just once. This rearrangement joins TRBV14 to TRBJ1-4; 9 nucleotides line up with TRBD1. V lost 1 base, J lost 4 bases, and 4 bases stayed unmatched. This CDR3 comprises 16 residues. Germline-derived CDR1 and CDR2 are SGHDN and FVKESK. The CDR3 nucleotides are TGTGCCAGCAGCCAAGGAGGACAGGGGATTAATGAAAAACTGTTTTTT. Translating it yields CASSQGGQGINEKLFF.